The present TCR beta chain was sequenced within a study of T cell responses to AZD1222 COVID-19 vaccine. TCRdb's copy holds only in-frame clones and misses some; the assay was immunoSEQ multiplex PCR. The top ten hold 11% of the sample, which has around 170,000 clones, 80% to 90% seen once. Losses at the gene ends were 4 bases for V and 7 bases for J; bases not matched to a gene: 11. Germline values: CDR1 SGDLS, CDR2 YYNGEE. This CDR3 contains 16 residues. The chain combines TRBV9 with TRBJ1-6; 7 positions match TRBD1. This clonotype was obtained from an adult who received the AZD1222 COVID-19 vaccine. The specimen comprised peripheral blood, sampled 28 days after the second AZD1222 dose. CDR3: CASSTERGRGNSPLHF. CDR3 bases: TGTGCCAGCAGCACTGAAAGGGGGCGCGGGAATTCACCCCTCCACTTT.